This TCR beta chain was found in a study of blood T cell repertoires in COVID-19. Study in general: The United States, Italy and Spain were the sources of the acute and convalescent COVID-19 samples. Sample material is recorded as cDNA or gDNA derived from T cells, B-cell-depleted T cells, or PBMCs.

Authors' analysis steps: Estimation of nucleated cell counts was performed using reference gene primer amplification. Sequencing was performed with immunoSEQ multiplex PCR; in TCRdb, only in-frame clones are kept and a portion is missing. That table gives V, J and clone size, and the DNA gave D and trimming. Altogether roughly 80,000 clones are present, over 80% being singletons, with the ten largest covering around 3.3%. V gave up 6 bases and J gave up 0 bases; unmatched junction bases: 8. Per germline, CDR1 SGHRS and CDR2 YFSETQ. The CDR3 consists of 17 residues. The rearrangement uses TRBV5-1 and TRBJ2-3; 12 nucleotides agree with TRBD2. This TCR derives from a man aged 50-59 years with acute or convalescent COVID-19. The sample consisted of peripheral blood. The CDR3 loop is CASTPLLAGGSTDTQYF. In DNA form, the CDR3 reads TGCGCCAGCACCCCTCTTCTAGCGGGGGGGAGCACAGATACGCAGTATTTT.